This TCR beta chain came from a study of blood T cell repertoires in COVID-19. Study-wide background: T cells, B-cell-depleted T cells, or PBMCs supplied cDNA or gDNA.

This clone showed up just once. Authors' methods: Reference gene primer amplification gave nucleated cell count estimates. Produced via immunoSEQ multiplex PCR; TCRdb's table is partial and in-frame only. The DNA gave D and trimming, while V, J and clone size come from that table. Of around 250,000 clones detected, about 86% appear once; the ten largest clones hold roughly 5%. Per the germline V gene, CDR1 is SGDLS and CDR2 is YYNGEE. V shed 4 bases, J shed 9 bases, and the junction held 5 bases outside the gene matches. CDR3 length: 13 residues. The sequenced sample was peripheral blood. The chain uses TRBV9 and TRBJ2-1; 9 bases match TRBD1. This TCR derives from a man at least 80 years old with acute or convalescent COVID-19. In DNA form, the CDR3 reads TGTGCCAGCAGCCGGGGGACAGGGACTGAGCAGTTCTTC. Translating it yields CASSRGTGTEQFF.